Below are 14 T cell receptor beta chains sequenced from a single sample in a study of cytomegalovirus exposure and HLA in healthy donors. Both 60 Vbeta primers and 13 Jbeta primers went into the PCR. The table came from immunoSEQ multiplex PCR; TCRdb's copy has only in-frame clones and leaves some out. There are some 120,000 clones in the sample; roughly 68% occur only once, and roughly 8.7% lies in the top ten. Specimen: PBMCs. The source of these receptors is a man aged 25-45 years in good health and CMV-seropositive.

The CDR3 here is CASIAEVYTYEQYF. The CDR3 coding sequence is TGTGCCAGCATAGCGGAAGTCTATACCTACGAGCAGTACTTC. The chain couples TRBV6-1 to TRBJ2-7, with D perhaps TRBD2 (6 bases). Germline lookup yields CDR1 MNHNS and CDR2 SASEGT. Trimming left V 7 bases short and J 2 bases short, with 15 bases between. The CDR3 is 14 amino acids.

The rearrangement joins TRBV6-1 to TRBJ1-1, with 9 bases that match TRBD1. With V trimmed by 0 bases and J by 4 bases, 6 bases remained unmatched. This CDR3 spans 16 amino acids. The germline gives CDR1 MNHNS, CDR2 SASEGT. CDR3 DNA: TGTGCCAGCAGTGAAGCGCTTGGGACAGGGAGCACTGAAGCTTTCTTT. It translates to CASSEALGTGSTEAFF.

V is TRBV30 and J is TRBJ1-2, with 7 nucleotides matching TRBD1. J was trimmed by 4 bases and V by 3 bases; bases with no gene match: 5. There are 13 residues in the CDR3. Germline V gene data show CDR1 as GTSNPN and CDR2 as SVGIG (reference sequence). The CDR3 DNA sequence: TGTGCCTGGAGAGGACAGGTATCCTATGGCTACACCTTC. This gives the protein CAWRGQVSYGYTF.

The V gene is TRBV5-6, the J gene TRBJ2-1, with 9 bases identical to TRBD1. CDR1 and CDR2 (germline): SGHDT, YYEEEE. There are 15 residues in the CDR3. The ends lost 3 bases at V and 7 bases at J; junction bases unmatched: 8. This CDR3 is CASSSQGALENEQFF. The DNA of the CDR3 is TGTGCCAGCAGCTCACAGGGGGCTCTCGAGAATGAGCAGTTCTTC. Filled out from reference TRBV5-6 and TRBJ2-1, the complete variable domain reads DAGVTQSPTHLIKTRGQQVTLRCSPKSGHDTVSWYQQALGQGPQFIFQYYEEEERQRGNFPDRFSGHQFPNYSSELNVNALLLGDSALYLCASSSQGALENEQFFGPGTRLTVL.

The table lists this clone with a few counts. V gene TRBV11-2 combines with J gene TRBJ2-7, with 7 bases lining up with TRBD1. The junction had 7 bases not matched to a gene; V was cut back by 5 bases and J by 3 bases. CDR1 and CDR2 (germline): SGHAT, FQNNGV. This CDR3 is 14 amino acids long. For the CDR3, the DNA is TGTGCCAGCAGCATCGACAGGGCGCGCTACGAGCAGTACTTC. Protein: CASSIDRARYEQYF.

V and J are TRBV9 and TRBJ2-1, with TRBD1 matching 11 bases. There are 15 residues in the CDR3. V lost 0 bases to trimming and J lost 6 bases; unmatched junction nucleotides: 2. Germline V gene data show CDR1 as SGDLS and CDR2 as YYNGEE. This CDR3 reads CASSVGTGGFNEQFF. The CDR3 nucleotides read TGTGCCAGCAGCGTAGGGACAGGGGGCTTCAATGAGCAGTTCTTC. Full variable domain (rest looked up from reference TRBV9 and TRBJ2-1): DSGVTQTPKHLITATGQRVTLRCSPRSGDLSVYWYQQSLDQGLQFLIQYYNGEERAKGNILERFSAQQFPDLHSELNLSSLELGDSALYFCASSVGTGGFNEQFFGPGTRLTVL.

V usage is TRBV7-2 and J usage is TRBJ2-7; D call uncertain. The CDR3 extends over 11 amino acids. The V end lost 4 bases, the J end lost 7 bases, and 8 bases lay between the germline ends. CDR1 is SGHTA, CDR2 FQGNSA, per germline. CDR3 in amino acids: CASSSYLEQYV. As DNA, the CDR3 is TGTGCCAGCAGCTCCTACCTAGAGCAGTACGTC.

The V call is TRBV29-1, the J call TRBJ1-2; 9 bases align to TRBD1. CDR1 and CDR2 from the germline V gene are SQVTM and ANQGSEA. This CDR3 contains 13 residues. Losses at the gene ends were 6 bases for V and 4 bases for J; bases not matched to a gene: 6. CDR3 residues: CSVPRQGGYGYTF. Written as DNA, the CDR3 is TGCAGCGTGCCCCGACAGGGGGGCTATGGCTACACCTTC.

This chain uses TRBV19 with TRBJ2-7; TRBD2 matches at 10 bases. CDR3 length equals 15 residues. CDR1 and CDR2 from the germline V gene are LNHDA and SQIVND (reference sequence). V shed 6 bases and J 7 bases; nucleotides not matched to a gene: 12. The CDR3 loop is CASSFGLAEAGEQYV. The CDR3 DNA reads TGTGCCAGTAGCTTTGGACTAGCGGAAGCAGGGGAGCAGTACGTC.

The genes are TRBV2 and TRBJ2-7, with D possibly TRBD2 on 6 matching bases. Trimming removed 4 bases at V and 7 bases at J, with 14 bases between. Per the germline V gene, CDR1 is SNHLY and CDR2 is FYNNEI. CDR3 size: 13 residues. CDR3 amino acids: CASSGDLAREQYF. CDR3 DNA sequence: TGTGCCAGCAGTGGGGACTTAGCTAGGGAGCAGTACTTC.

V usage is TRBV9 and J usage is TRBJ2-5; 12 bases match TRBD2. This CDR3 region has 15 residues. Germline assignment: CDR1 SGDLS and CDR2 YYNGEE. The V and J ends lost 2 bases and 5 bases, in that order; junction bases with no gene match: 4. CDR3 residues: CASSVSSGGAETQYF. CDR3 nucleotide sequence: TGTGCCAGCAGCGTCTCTAGCGGGGGGGCTGAGACCCAGTACTTC.

The chain has TRBV28 and TRBJ2-7; D is perhaps TRBD2 (6 bases). Germline V gene data show CDR1 as MDHEN and CDR2 as SYDVKM. V was trimmed by 3 bases and J by 1 base, leaving 16 bases between them. This CDR3 is 16 amino acids long. CDR3 loop: CASSLPRSGGSYEQYV. Written as DNA, the CDR3 is TGTGCCAGCAGTTTGCCCAGATCCGGAGGGTCCTACGAGCAGTACGTC.

CDR3 sequence (DNA): TGTGCCAGTAGTATGCGGGGGGCGCAAGGAAACACCATATATTTT. It yields the protein CASSMRGAQGNTIYF. The gene calls are TRBV19 and TRBJ1-3, with a possible D match to TRBD1 (6 bases). The CDR3 is 15 amino acids. Trimming removed 3 bases from V and 4 bases from J, with 13 bases in between. The germline V gene has CDR1 LNHDA and CDR2 SQIVND (reference sequence). The full variable domain, rest sourced from reference TRBV19 and TRBJ1-3, is DGGITQSPKYLFRKEGQNVTLSCEQNLNHDAMYWYRQDPGQGLRLIYYSQIVNDFQKGDIAEGYSVSREKKESFPLTVTSAQKNPTAFYLCASSMRGAQGNTIYFGEGSWLTVV.

This clone was observed a single time. The chain couples TRBV11-3 to TRBJ2-7, with 8 bases aligning to TRBD1. CDR1 is SGHNT and CDR2 is YENEEA in the germline V gene. Trimming took 3 bases from V and 3 from J; bases not matched to a gene: 13. The CDR3 runs to 17 residues. The CDR3 DNA reads TGTGCCAGCAGCTTTTTTCAGGGGGCCCACTACTACTACGAGCAGTACGTC. This gives the protein CASSFFQGAHYYYEQYV.